This T cell receptor beta chain was captured by sequencing in a study of Graves' ophthalmopathy and Graves' hyperthyroidism (dated by TCRdb to 2016 to 2018). With respect to the entire study: Hyperthyroidism was considered stable if no progression to ophthalmopathy occurred within 18 months of follow-up. TCR beta repertoire signatures were used to distinguish Graves' ophthalmopathy from Graves' hyperthyroidism and to predict progression to ophthalmopathy. In total, 135 blood samples were TCR-sequenced: approximately 42 ophthalmopathy, roughly 77 hyperthyroidism and some 17 hyperthyroidism-to-ophthalmopathy patients. To explore V-J signatures distinguishing ophthalmopathy from hyperthyroidism, a discovery set of about a hundred patients (roughly 44 ophthalmopathy, over 55 stable hyperthyroidism) was enrolled. An independent validation cohort comprised about 20 hyperthyroidism patients and about 16 patients who later progressed from hyperthyroidism to ophthalmopathy. In more than five hyperthyroidism patients, the T-cell repertoires found in thyroid tissue were compared with those found in blood. Following sampling, methimazole starting at 30 mg daily was administered to hyperthyroidism patients, and high-dose intravenous methylprednisolone was administered to ophthalmopathy patients. Results and caveats for the whole study, not just this receptor: Sample size was not statistically predetermined, and group allocation was not concealed from the investigators. In validation, the model predicted ophthalmopathy progression with over 60% sensitivity and around 72% specificity; roughly eleven predicted patients were CT-confirmed with GO in a median of around 6 months. Ophthalmopathy was separated from stable hyperthyroidism by the 13-signature model with 87.88% sensitivity and 81% to 84% specificity in cross-validation and with 80%/75% in the test set. Most expanded thyroid clonotypes with frequency above 0.001 were also detected in blood, suggesting blood repertoires may reflect the thyroid immune response.

CDR1 DFQATT and CDR2 SNEGSKA were looked up in the germline V gene (reference sequence). After removal of 3 bases from V and 4 bases from J, the junction retains 14 bases not matched to a gene. The CDR3, from cysteine to phenylalanine, totals 18 residues. Here the CDR3 DNA is all that survives: 54 bases in frame from base 1. This clonotype was recorded once. The clone's antigen remains unknown. Base-call qualities are not available, and no considerably larger clone is one nucleotide away. One read offers little support. Patients with hyperthyroidism were aged 18 to 65 years, had been newly diagnosed, and had a disease duration of less than 2 months. Patients were excluded if they had other autoimmune diseases, uncontrolled infections, pregnancy or lactation. Clinical symptoms, serum thyroxine, TRAb, thyroid ultrasound and orbital computed tomography formed the basis of the diagnosis. Trizol reagent was used to extract the total RNA, and its quality was then checked on an Agilent 2100 Bioanalyzer.

For repertoire sequencing, TCR beta CDR3 regions were amplified from RNA transcripts. A first-round RT-PCR used HTBI primers with the Qiagen OneStep RT-PCR kit, followed by a second-round multiplex PCR, size selection and purification. Libraries were sequenced on an Illumina HiSeq2000 using paired-end 100 bp reads. In the source study's methods: SOAPnuke was used for read processing, and reads with adapters, uncalled bases, a mean Phred below 15, or no exact constant-primer or identifier match were discarded. High-quality paired reads were merged with COPE v1.2.5. Clonotypes were defined as unique nucleotide sequences and were aligned to IMGT TRB V, D and J references using MiTCR v1.1. The analysis was limited to V-J combinations with a frequency above 0.0001, which together covered over 99% of the repertoires. For each V-J combination, a TCR clonal expansion and chaos score was defined as the ratio of F50 clonal expansion to chaos observed in the TCRdist matrix. Welch's t-statistics and random forest were used to narrow the features down to 13 V-J combinations, which were then fed into a naive Bayes classifier. Thyroid-blood repertoire similarity was quantified with the Morisita-Horn index. In TCRdb, the public reads were trimmed at Q25 with fastp and aligned with MiXCR, with productive beta chains retained. When rows share a CDR3 protein, they turn into one entry using the most common DNA and genes. It is TCRdb's table, rather than the study itself, that gives the V and J calls and clone size. The sample data list 450,000 to 600,000 distinct CDR3 sequences, and under 45% of these were observed just once. About 4.2% of the sample goes to the ten largest clones.

The clonotype originates from an adult man with Graves' hyperthyroidism. The chain is encoded by TRBV20-1 joined to TRBJ2-6, and 8 junctional nucleotides match TRBD2. Sequenced sample: peripheral blood or thyroid tissue (not recorded which). The nucleotide sequence reads TGCAGTGCTAGTAGTCGCCAGCGGGAGAACCCCGGGGCCAACGTCCTGACTTTC. It encodes CSASSRQRENPGANVLTF.